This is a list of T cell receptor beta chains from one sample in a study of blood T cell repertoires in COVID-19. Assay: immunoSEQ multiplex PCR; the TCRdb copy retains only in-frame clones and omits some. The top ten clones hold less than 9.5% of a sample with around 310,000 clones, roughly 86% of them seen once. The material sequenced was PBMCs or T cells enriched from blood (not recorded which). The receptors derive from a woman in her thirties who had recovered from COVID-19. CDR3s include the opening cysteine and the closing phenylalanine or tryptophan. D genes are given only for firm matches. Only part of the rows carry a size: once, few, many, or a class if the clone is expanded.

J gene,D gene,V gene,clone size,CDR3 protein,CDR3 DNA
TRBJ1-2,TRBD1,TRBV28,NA,CASSLGGQGAGYGYTF,TGTGCCAGCAGTTTAGGCGGGCAGGGGGCGGGCTATGGCTACACCTTC
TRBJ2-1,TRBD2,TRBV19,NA,CASTQLAGGVSSYNEQFF,TGTGCCAGTACCCAACTAGCGGGAGGGGTCAGCTCCTACAATGAGCAGTTCTTC
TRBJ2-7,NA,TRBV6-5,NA,CASGSQNSYEQYF,TGTGCCAGCGGGAGCCAGAACTCCTACGAGCAGTACTTC
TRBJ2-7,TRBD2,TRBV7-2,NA,CASSPGGLAGRPRGEQYF,TGTGCCAGCAGCCCGGGGGGACTAGCGGGCCGTCCCCGGGGAGAGCAGTACTTC
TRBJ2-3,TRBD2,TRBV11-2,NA,CASSLDLWSGRDYTDTQYF,TGTGCCAGCAGCTTAGATCTGTGGAGCGGTCGGGACTACACAGATACGCAGTATTTT
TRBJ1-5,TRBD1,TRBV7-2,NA,CASSNPDRGPNQPQHF,TGTGCCAGCAGCAACCCCGACAGGGGCCCGAATCAGCCCCAGCATTTT
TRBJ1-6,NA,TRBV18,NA,CASSPTGGTSNSPLHF,TGTGCCAGCTCACCAACGGGGGGCACATCTAATTCACCCCTCCACTTT
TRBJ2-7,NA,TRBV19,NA,CASSIPGGNSYEQYF,TGTGCCAGTAGTATTCCTGGCGGGAACTCCTACGAGCAGTACTTC
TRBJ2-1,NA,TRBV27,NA,CASGEVPWYWEQFF,TGTGCCAGCGGTGAGGTCCCCTGGTATTGGGAGCAGTTCTTC
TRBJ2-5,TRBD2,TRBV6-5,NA,CASKGLAGGRETQYF,TGTGCCAGCAAGGGACTAGCGGGAGGCAGAGAGACCCAGTACTTC
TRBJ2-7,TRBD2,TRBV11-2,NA,CASSPRVKVAGKSYEQYF,TGTGCCAGCAGCCCCCGCGTCAAGGTAGCGGGCAAGTCCTACGAGCAGTACTTC
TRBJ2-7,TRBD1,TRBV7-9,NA,CASSLARQGPYEQYF,TGTGCCAGCAGCTTAGCGCGACAGGGACCCTACGAGCAGTACTTC
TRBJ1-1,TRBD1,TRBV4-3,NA,CASSQGSWQGAEAFF,TGCGCCAGCAGCCAAGGATCGTGGCAGGGGGCTGAAGCTTTCTTT
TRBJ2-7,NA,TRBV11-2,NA,CASSLDGHLIYEQYF,TGTGCCAGCAGCTTAGACGGACACCTGATCTACGAGCAGTACTTC
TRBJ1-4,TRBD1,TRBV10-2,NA,CASSQGAREKLFF,TGCGCCAGCAGTCAGGGGGCGAGGGAAAAACTGTTTTTT
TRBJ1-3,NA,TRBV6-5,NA,CASSSSISSGNTIYF,TGTGCCAGCAGTAGTTCGATCAGCTCTGGAAACACCATATATTTT
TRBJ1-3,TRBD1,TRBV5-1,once,CASSGRTGGGGNTIYF,TGCGCCAGCAGCGGCAGGACAGGGGGCGGTGGAAACACCATATATTTT
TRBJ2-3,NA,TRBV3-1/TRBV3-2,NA,CASSQASTDTQYF,TGTGCCAGCAGCCAGGCTAGCACAGATACGCAGTATTTT
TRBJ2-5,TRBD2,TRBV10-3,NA,CAISDLPSAGGETIGVGTQYF,TGTGCCATCAGTGACCTTCCCTCCGCGGGGGGTGAGACTATAGGGGTTGGGACCCAGTACTTC
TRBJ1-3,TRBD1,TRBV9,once,CASSVSRTGLGNTIYF,TGTGCCAGCAGCGTGAGTCGGACAGGGCTCGGAAACACCATATATTTT
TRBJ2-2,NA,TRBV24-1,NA,CATSDSGHSTGELFF,TGTGCCACCAGTGACTCGGGACACTCCACCGGGGAGCTGTTTTTT
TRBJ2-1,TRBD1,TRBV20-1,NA,CSASGGTGNLHEQFF,TGCAGTGCTAGTGGCGGGACAGGGAACCTACACGAGCAGTTCTTC